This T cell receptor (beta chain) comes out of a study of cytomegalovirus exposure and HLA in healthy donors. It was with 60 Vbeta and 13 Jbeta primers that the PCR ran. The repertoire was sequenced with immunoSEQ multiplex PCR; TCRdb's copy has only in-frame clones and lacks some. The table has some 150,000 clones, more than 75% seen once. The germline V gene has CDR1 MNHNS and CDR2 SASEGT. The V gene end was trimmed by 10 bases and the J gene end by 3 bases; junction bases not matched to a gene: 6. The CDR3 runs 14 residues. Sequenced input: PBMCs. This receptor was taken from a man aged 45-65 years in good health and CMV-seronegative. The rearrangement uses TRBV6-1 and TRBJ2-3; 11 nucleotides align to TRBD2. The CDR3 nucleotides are TGTGCCACCCTGACTAGCGGGGTGACAGATACGCAGTATTTT. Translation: CATLTSGVTDTQYF.